These 2 T cell receptor beta chains were all obtained from the same sample, sequenced in a study of T cell responses to AZD1222 COVID-19 vaccine. TCRdb's copy holds only in-frame clones and misses some; the assay was immunoSEQ multiplex PCR. The sample has roughly 120,000 clones, approximately 90% seen once. Sequenced material: peripheral blood, taken 28 days after the second AZD1222 dose. These receptors were obtained from an adult who received the AZD1222 COVID-19 vaccine.

The chain carries TRBV19 and TRBJ2-2; D may be TRBD1 (6 bases). Germline V lookup: CDR1 LNHDA, CDR2 SQIVND (reference sequence). Trimming took 10 bases from V and 0 from J, leaving 12 bases between them. The length of the CDR3 is 14 residues. The CDR3 loop reads CATTDRANTGELFF. The CDR3 DNA reads TGTGCCACCACGGACAGAGCGAACACCGGGGAGCTGTTTTTT.

This chain links TRBV27 with TRBJ2-1, with TRBD2 matching over 9 bases. With V trimmed by 4 bases and J by 7 bases, 17 bases remained unmatched. In germline, CDR1 is MNHEY, CDR2 SMNVEV (reference sequence). There are 18 residues in the CDR3. CDR3 sequence reads: CASSSIRRGRVGLNEQFF. DNA of the CDR3: TGTGCCAGCAGTTCGATACGCCGCGGGAGGGTGGGGTTAAATGAGCAGTTCTTC.